One and the same sample provided the 22 T cell receptor beta chains below, sequenced in a study of shared clonotypes between healthy human individuals. Assay used: immunoSEQ multiplex PCR; TCRdb lists only in-frame clones, some missing. The table lists 2 million or so clones, about 95% of them singletons. Selected positively for CCR7 and CD45RO-negative, naive CD8 cells excluded terminally differentiated effector memory CD45RA+ cells. Material for sequencing was naive CD8+ T cells sorted from blood. The receptors derive from a man between 18 and 35 years old in good health.

The V gene is TRBV4-3, the J gene TRBJ2-7; the match to TRBD1 covers 9 bases. V gave up 4 bases and J gave up 4 bases; unmatched junction bases: 8. The CDR3 is 15 residues long. Looked up from germline, CDR1 is LGHNA and CDR2 is YSLEER. The DNA of the CDR3 is TGCGCCAGCAGCCCCCTGGGACAGGGCCGTTACGAGCAGTACTTC. It is translated as CASSPLGQGRYEQYF.

The rearrangement links TRBV21-1 to TRBJ1-1; no check of the table's D call, TRBD1, against the DNA was made. TRBV21-1 is shown as a pseudogene. CDR3 length equals 15 residues. In DNA, the CDR3 is TGTGCCAGCAGCAATCGAAAACAGGGAAAGTCTGAAGCTTTCTTT. Translated: CASSNRKQGKSEAFF.

This chain uses TRBV29-1 with TRBJ2-7; D is possibly TRBD1 (6 bases). In germline, CDR1 is SQVTM, CDR2 ANQGSEA. The CDR3 runs to 15 residues. V shed 5 bases and J shed 2 bases, with 19 bases lying between them. CDR3 sequence (DNA): TGCAGCGTTTTTAGTACAGGGAAAATTACCTACGAGCAGTACTTC. It codes for CSVFSTGKITYEQYF.

V usage is TRBV2 and J usage is TRBJ2-1; D is unresolved. The germline V and J ends were trimmed by 7 bases and 2 bases, with 15 bases remaining between them. This CDR3 has 15 residues. Germline lookup yields CDR1 SNHLY and CDR2 FYNNEI. This chain's CDR3 is CASIGSLRPYNEQFF. For the CDR3, the DNA is TGTGCCAGCATCGGAAGCCTCCGACCCTACAATGAGCAGTTCTTC.

The V gene is TRBV27, the J gene TRBJ1-2; the match to TRBD1 covers 9 bases. The length of the CDR3 is 13 residues. Trimming at V came to 5 bases and at J to 6 bases, leaving 4 bases not matched to a gene. Germline lookup yields CDR1 MNHEY and CDR2 SMNVEV (reference sequence). CDR3 sequence (DNA): TGTGCCAGCAGTCCCCGGACAGGGGATGGCTACACCTTC. As protein: CASSPRTGDGYTF.

The gene calls are TRBV27 and TRBJ2-5, with 9 bases aligning to TRBD2. J gave up 4 bases and V 5 bases, and 5 bases lay outside the gene matches. CDR3 size: 14 residues. Looked up from germline, CDR1 is MNHEY and CDR2 is SMNVEV (reference sequence). The CDR3 region is CASSPGLALETQYF. Here the CDR3 DNA reads TGTGCCAGCAGTCCCGGACTAGCGTTAGAGACCCAGTACTTC.

The chain has TRBV13 and TRBJ2-7; TRBD1 matches 7 bases. Trimming cost V 5 bases and J 2 bases; bases outside gene matches: 6. The CDR3 spans 14 residues. In germline, CDR1 is PRHDT, CDR2 FYEKMQ (reference sequence). As DNA, the CDR3 is TGTGCCAGCAGCCCCTCGGGACAGCCCTACGAGCAGTACTTC. Residues: CASSPSGQPYEQYF. The full variable domain, with the rest looked up from reference TRBV13 and TRBJ2-7, is AAGVIQSPRHLIKEKRETATLKCYPIPRHDTVYWYQQGPGQDPQFLISFYEKMQSDKGSIPDRFSAQQFSDYHSELNMSSLELGDSALYFCASSPSGQPYEQYFGPGTRLTVT.

This chain uses TRBV9 with TRBJ1-1; 10 nucleotides align to TRBD1. From germline, CDR1 is SGDLS and CDR2 YYNGEE. This CDR3 is built from 15 residues. J was trimmed by 5 bases and V by 1 base; bases with no gene match: 5. CDR3 protein: CASSVTGQGWTEAFF. The DNA for the CDR3 is TGTGCCAGCAGCGTAACGGGACAGGGGTGGACTGAAGCTTTCTTT.

The CDR3 loop is CASSELGQGAFNEKLFF. The CDR3 DNA reads as TGTGCCAGCAGTGAACTAGGACAGGGGGCTTTTAATGAAAAACTGTTTTTT. V is TRBV2 and J is TRBJ1-4, with TRBD1 matching over 11 bases. The CDR3 is 17 amino acids. The J segment lost 4 bases and the V segment lost 2 bases, leaving 6 bases of the junction unmatched. CDR1 and CDR2 (germline): SNHLY, FYNNEI.

V and J are TRBV27 and TRBJ2-1; TRBD2 agrees at 9 bases. The CDR3 loop spans 15 amino acids. V shed 2 bases, J shed 3 bases, and the junction held 2 bases outside the gene matches. The V gene's germline CDR1 is MNHEY and CDR2 SMNVEV (reference sequence). For the CDR3, the DNA is TGTGCCAGCAGTTTACAGCGGGGGGTCTACAATGAGCAGTTCTTC. This gives the protein CASSLQRGVYNEQFF.

The chain carries TRBV29-1 and TRBJ2-2; possible D gene TRBD1, 5 bases. Germline CDR1 SQVTM, CDR2 ANQGSEA. CDR3 length: 16 amino acids. Deletions cut 0 bases from V and 2 bases from J, with 13 bases between. The CDR3 sequence: CSVEDLRQPNTGELFF. The DNA for the CDR3 is TGCAGCGTTGAAGATCTTCGACAGCCCAACACCGGGGAGCTGTTTTTT.

V gene TRBV6-1 combines with J gene TRBJ1-6; D call uncertain. Germline values: CDR1 MNHNS, CDR2 SASEGT. V gave up 2 bases and J gave up 8 bases, with 10 bases separating them. The CDR3 loop spans 14 amino acids. The CDR3 sequence is CASSERWGHSPLHF. The CDR3 nucleotides read TGTGCCAGCAGTGAACGCTGGGGTCATTCACCCCTCCACTTT.

This chain connects TRBV11-2 to TRBJ2-3; TRBD1 aligns across 7 bases. CDR3 length: 17 amino acids. Germline CDR1 and CDR2: SGHAT and FQNNGV. V shed 5 bases, J shed 0 bases, and the junction held 11 bases outside the gene matches. In DNA form, the CDR3 reads TGTGCCAGCAGCGCAACAAAAGGGGGACAGAGCACAGATACGCAGTATTTT. It is translated as CASSATKGGQSTDTQYF.

The chain carries TRBV7-9 and TRBJ2-5; D not certain. The CDR3 has 14 amino acids. Trimming cost V 4 bases and J 2 bases, with 11 bases left between them. The germline V gene has CDR1 SEHNR and CDR2 FQNEAQ (reference sequence). CDR3 bases: TGTGCCAGCAGCTCCCACATGGCACAAGAGACCCAGTACTTC. Encoded protein: CASSSHMAQETQYF.

V gene TRBV2 combines with J gene TRBJ2-1; 7 bases agree with TRBD1. V trimming: 6 bases; J trimming: 5 bases; junction bases outside the gene matches: 13. From germline, CDR1 is SNHLY and CDR2 FYNNEI. This CDR3 comprises 16 residues. The CDR3 reads CASSPESGQPNNEQFF. The CDR3 DNA sequence: TGTGCCAGCAGCCCTGAGTCGGGACAGCCCAACAATGAGCAGTTCTTC. The full variable domain, completed using reference TRBV2 and TRBJ2-1, is EPEVTQTPSHQVTQMGQEVILRCVPISNHLYFYWYRQILGQKVEFLVSFYNNEISEKSEIFDDQFSVERPDGSNFTLKIRSTKLEDSAMYFCASSPESGQPNNEQFFGPGTRLTVL.

This clone was counted once. CDR3 loop: CASSLASVAEAFF. The CDR3 DNA follows: TGTGCCAGCAGCTTAGCCAGTGTAGCTGAAGCTTTCTTT. The chain recombines TRBV7-2 with TRBJ1-1, with D hard to call. CDR1 and CDR2 (germline): SGHTA, FQGNSA. CDR3 length: 13 residues. V was shortened by 0 bases and J by 6 bases, with 8 bases between the two germline ends.

V gene TRBV27 combines with J gene TRBJ1-4, with a possible D match to TRBD1 (6 bases). The V end was cut by 2 bases, the J end by 5 bases, with 9 bases between. The germline V gene encodes CDR1 MNHEY and CDR2 SMNVEV (reference sequence). This CDR3 contains 14 residues. This CDR3 is CASSLVGGNEKLFF. The CDR3 DNA is TGTGCCAGCAGTTTAGTAGGGGGAAATGAAAAACTGTTTTTT.

CDR3: CASGERGGMLVETQYF. The CDR3 nucleotides are TGTGCCAGCGGGGAGCGGGGGGGGATGTTGGTAGAGACCCAGTACTTC. The V gene is TRBV27, the J gene TRBJ2-5; 10 nucleotides agree with TRBD2. Germline V lookup: CDR1 MNHEY, CDR2 SMNVEV (reference sequence). V gave up 8 bases and J gave up 4 bases; unmatched junction bases: 13. CDR3 length: 16 residues.

The V call is TRBV30, the J call TRBJ2-7; 7 nucleotides agree with TRBD2. After removal of 2 bases from V and 1 base from J, the junction contained 5 bases not matched to a gene. The CDR3 totals 14 residues. Germline V gives CDR1 GTSNPN, CDR2 SVGIG (reference sequence). CDR3 in amino acids: CAWSTAAGSYEQYF. DNA for the CDR3: TGTGCCTGGAGTACCGCAGCGGGATCCTACGAGCAGTACTTC.

The chain links TRBV6-5 to TRBJ2-1, with 8 bases fitting TRBD2. This CDR3 spans 15 amino acids. Trimming took 6 bases from V and 6 from J; bases not matched to a gene: 10. CDR1 is MNHEY, CDR2 SVGAGI, per germline. The CDR3 DNA reads TGTGCCAGCAGCCTTGGGGAGCGGGAGACCAATGAGCAGTTCTTC. This gives the protein CASSLGERETNEQFF.

The V call is TRBV7-9, the J call TRBJ2-7, with a tentative D call TRBD1 (5 bases). The germline V gene has CDR1 SEHNR and CDR2 FQNEAQ (reference sequence). Trimming stripped 0 bases from V and 11 bases from J, with 11 bases between. The CDR3 runs 12 residues. DNA of the CDR3: TGTGCCAGCAGCTTAGCCCTAGGGGTCGAGTACTTC. Protein product: CASSLALGVEYF.

The chain joins TRBV29-1 to TRBJ2-5; tentatively, D is TRBD1 (5 bases). V lost 3 bases and J 6 bases, leaving 11 bases between the germline ends. The CDR3 consists of 12 residues. Germline V gene sequence: CDR1 SQVTM, CDR2 ANQGSEA. The CDR3 DNA is TGCAGCGTTGAGGGGTTGGGGCAGACCCAGTACTTC. Translating gives CSVEGLGQTQYF.